One and the same sample provided the 20 T cell receptor beta chains below, sequenced in a study of shared clonotypes between healthy human individuals. The assay was immunoSEQ multiplex PCR, and TCRdb's table has in-frame clones only and misses some. The profile covers 740,000 or so clones, with less than 80% appearing a single time and around 2% taken by the ten largest. Sample: memory CD4+ T cells sorted from blood. The subset denotes: CD45RA-negative fraction. The receptors stem from a woman under 40 in good health.

Only a few counts were recorded for this clone. The V call is TRBV11-2, the J call TRBJ1-1; D gene uncertain. The CDR3 extends over 13 amino acids. V was shortened by 1 base and J by 5 bases, with 8 bases between the two germline ends. The germline V gene encodes CDR1 SGHAT and CDR2 FQNNGV. CDR3 coding DNA: TGTGCCAGCAGCTTAGGTCTAACAACTGAAGCTTTCTTT. This translates into CASSLGLTTEAFF.

The chain recombines TRBV5-5 with TRBJ2-7; D possibly corresponds to TRBD2 (6 bases). Germline CDR1 reads SGHKS; CDR2 reads YYEKEE (reference sequence). This CDR3 is built from 15 residues. Trimming shortened V by 1 base and J by 0 bases, and 11 bases separated the two germline ends. DNA for the CDR3: TGTGCCAGCAGCTTGTCGGGGGTTACCTCCTACGAGCAGTACTTC. It yields the protein CASSLSGVTSYEQYF. The whole variable domain, filled in from reference TRBV5-5 and TRBJ2-7, reads DAGVTQSPTHLIKTRGQQVTLRCSPISGHKSVSWYQQVLGQGPQFIFQYYEKEERGRGNFPDRFSARQFPNYSSELNVNALLLGDSALYLCASSLSGVTSYEQYFGPGTRLTVT.

The chain uses TRBV5-1 and TRBJ2-7; 7 bases align to TRBD1. Losses at the gene ends were 4 bases for V and 10 bases for J; bases not matched to a gene: 17. From germline, CDR1 is SGHRS and CDR2 YFSETQ. The CDR3 contains 15 residues. CDR3 amino acids: CASSGDGGQAFRQYF. Here the CDR3 DNA reads TGCGCCAGCAGCGGCGATGGAGGACAGGCCTTTAGACAGTACTTC.

The chain carries TRBV4-2 and TRBJ2-3; D may be TRBD1 (6 bases). Germline CDR1 reads LGHNA; CDR2 reads YNFKEQ. CDR3 length: 14 residues. Trimming pared 1 base from V and 2 bases from J, leaving 7 bases between. The CDR3 loop is CASSQGDNTDTQYF. The DNA for the CDR3 is TGTGCCAGCAGCCAAGGGGACAACACAGATACGCAGTATTTT.

This chain connects TRBV5-1 to TRBJ2-7; 12 bases align to TRBD2. V shed 7 bases and J 3 bases; nucleotides not matched to a gene: 5. CDR1 and CDR2 (germline): SGHRS, YFSETQ. CDR3 length: 14 amino acids. In nucleotides, the CDR3 is TGCGCCAGCCGTCCGACTAGCGGGAGCTACGAGCAGTACTTC. Its translation is CASRPTSGSYEQYF.

On this clone itself: Additional DNA sequences in this sample encode the identical CDR3. J is TRBJ2-5 and V is TRBV6-5; unclear D gene. Trimming left V 6 bases short and J 5 bases short, with 10 bases between. CDR1 is MNHEY, CDR2 SVGAGI, per germline. This CDR3 comprises 12 residues. The CDR3 is CASRAVGETQYF. CDR3 DNA sequence: TGTGCCAGCAGGGCAGTGGGCGAGACCCAGTACTTC.

The V gene is TRBV7-9, the J gene TRBJ2-3; D is perhaps TRBD1 (6 bases). Trimming cost V 5 bases and J 2 bases, with 11 bases left between them. Looked up from germline, CDR1 is SEHNR and CDR2 is FQNEAQ (reference sequence). The CDR3 contains 14 residues. CDR3 DNA sequence: TGTGCCAGCAGCGCTAGGACAGCCACAGATACGCAGTATTTT. Translating gives CASSARTATDTQYF.

CDR3 amino acids: CASSREAGSYEQYF. The CDR3 DNA reads TGTGCCAGCTCACGTGAAGCGGGCTCCTACGAGCAGTACTTC. The genes are TRBV18 and TRBJ2-7; D is perhaps TRBD2 (6 bases). The V gene's germline CDR1 is KGHSH and CDR2 LQKENI. This CDR3 has 14 residues. The V and J ends lost 4 bases and 0 bases respectively, with 10 bases between them.

This clone was counted a few times. The chain joins TRBV30 to TRBJ2-4; a possible D gene is TRBD2 (6 bases). The V end was cut by 1 base, the J end by 0 bases, with 13 bases between. The V gene's germline CDR1 is GTSNPN and CDR2 SVGIG (reference sequence). There are 16 residues in the CDR3. For the CDR3, the DNA is TGTGCCTGGAGTGGGGGGACTTTATTAGCCAAAAACATTCAGTACTTC. Translation: CAWSGGTLLAKNIQYF.

The rearrangement uses TRBV28 and TRBJ1-2; 9 positions match TRBD1. This CDR3 is 14 amino acids long. V was clipped by 6 bases and J by 5 bases; unmatched bases: 7. Germline V gene lookup returns CDR1 MDHEN and CDR2 SYDVKM. The CDR3: CASRWTGVAYGYTF. For the CDR3, the DNA is TGTGCCAGCAGATGGACAGGGGTTGCGTATGGCTACACCTTC.

The chain recombines TRBV4-2 with TRBJ1-3; the D is unclear. The germline V gene has CDR1 LGHNA and CDR2 YNFKEQ. V lost 6 bases, J lost 4 bases, and 13 bases lay in between. The CDR3 has 14 amino acids. The DNA of the CDR3 is TGTGCCAGCAGATCTCTTAGGTGGGGAAACACCATATATTTT. This gives the protein CASRSLRWGNTIYF.

The table lists this clone with a count of one. The chain uses TRBV5-8 and TRBJ1-4; 7 bases line up with TRBD1. The V gene's germline CDR1 is SGHTS and CDR2 YDEGEE. The CDR3 covers 18 residues. Trimming took 2 bases from V and 4 from J; bases not matched to a gene: 14. In DNA form, the CDR3 reads TGTGCCAGCAGCTTTGCCGGGGACAGTAAAGGCGGTAATGAAAAACTGTTTTTT. Translated, it gives CASSFAGDSKGGNEKLFF. The full variable domain, completed using reference TRBV5-8 and TRBJ1-4, is EAGVTQSPTHLIKTRGQQATLRCSPISGHTSVYWYQQALGLGLQFLLWYDEGEERNRGNFPPRFSGRQFPNYSSELNVNALELEDSALYLCASSFAGDSKGGNEKLFFGSGTQLSVL.

Concerning this clone: This same CDR3 is encoded by further DNA sequences in the sample. This chain connects TRBV6-5 to TRBJ2-1, with no clear D. The germline V and J ends were trimmed by 0 bases and 8 bases, with 5 bases remaining between them. Germline CDR1 and CDR2: MNHEY and SVGAGI. This CDR3 region has 12 residues. The CDR3 loop is CASSYSGHEQFF. The CDR3 nucleotides are TGTGCCAGCAGTTACTCTGGTCATGAGCAGTTCTTC.

The rearrangement uses TRBV19 and TRBJ2-3; D remains unclear. V was trimmed by 6 bases and J by 1 base, leaving 14 bases between them. Germline V lookup: CDR1 LNHDA, CDR2 SQIVND (reference sequence). The CDR3 has 15 amino acids. CDR3 loop: CASRVSRGGTDTQYF. The CDR3 nucleotides are TGTGCCAGTAGGGTAAGTCGCGGAGGCACAGATACGCAGTATTTT. The full variable domain, rest sourced from reference TRBV19 and TRBJ2-3, is DGGITQSPKYLFRKEGQNVTLSCEQNLNHDAMYWYRQDPGQGLRLIYYSQIVNDFQKGDIAEGYSVSREKKESFPLTVTSAQKNPTAFYLCASRVSRGGTDTQYFGPGTRLTVL.

This chain connects TRBV28 to TRBJ2-1, with D maybe TRBD2 (6 bases). Germline-derived CDR1 and CDR2 are MDHEN and SYDVKM. V was pared by 4 bases and J by 0 bases, with 13 bases between. The CDR3 has 16 amino acids. CDR3 protein: CASSSLGTGSYNEQFF. The CDR3 nucleotides read TGTGCCAGCAGTTCTCTCGGGACTGGCTCCTACAATGAGCAGTTCTTC.

The rearrangement uses TRBV5-1 and TRBJ2-1; 10 nucleotides line up with TRBD2. CDR3 size: 16 residues. CDR1 is SGHRS and CDR2 is YFSETQ in the germline V gene. After removal of 6 bases from V and 7 bases from J, the junction contained 13 bases not matched to a gene. The CDR3 loop reads CASKIPLAGVGNEQFF. CDR3 nucleotide sequence: TGCGCCAGCAAAATTCCCCTAGCGGGAGTAGGGAATGAGCAGTTCTTC.

The V call is TRBV6-6, the J call TRBJ1-4; 7 positions agree with TRBD1. This CDR3 has 15 amino acids. Losses at the gene ends were 4 bases for V and 7 bases for J; bases not matched to a gene: 9. Per germline, CDR1 MNHNY and CDR2 SVGAGI (reference sequence). Here the CDR3 DNA reads TGTGCCAGCAGTTTCTCGACAGGGTCTGGTGAAAAACTGTTTTTT. Its translation is CASSFSTGSGEKLFF.

This clone was picked up a small number of times. The rearrangement joins TRBV6-1 to TRBJ2-5, with a tentative D call TRBD1 (6 bases). The CDR3 length is 13 residues. Between the trimmed V and J ends, which lost 8 bases and 5 bases, there was a span of 15 bases. Germline V CDR1 and CDR2: MNHNS, SASEGT. The CDR3 sequence is CASQTAGDETQYF. CDR3 nucleotide sequence: TGTGCCAGCCAAACGGCAGGGGACGAGACCCAGTACTTC.

The chain employs TRBV9 and TRBJ2-5, with TRBD2 matching 7 bases. The V gene's germline CDR1 is SGDLS and CDR2 YYNGEE. The J segment lost 4 bases and the V segment lost 0 bases, leaving 9 bases of the junction unmatched. The CDR3 has 16 residues. CDR3 sequence reads: CASSVASGLRGETQYF. Written as DNA, the CDR3 is TGTGCCAGCAGCGTAGCTTCGGGACTAAGAGGAGAGACCCAGTACTTC.

The rearrangement joins TRBV5-6 to TRBJ2-3, with TRBD2 identical over 8 bases. The V segment lost 0 bases and the J segment 0 bases; nucleotides outside the gene matches: 0. This CDR3 has 15 residues. From germline, CDR1 is SGHDT and CDR2 YYEEEE. DNA for the CDR3: TGTGCCAGCAGCTTGGCTAGCGGGAGCACAGATACGCAGTATTTT. As protein: CASSLASGSTDTQYF.